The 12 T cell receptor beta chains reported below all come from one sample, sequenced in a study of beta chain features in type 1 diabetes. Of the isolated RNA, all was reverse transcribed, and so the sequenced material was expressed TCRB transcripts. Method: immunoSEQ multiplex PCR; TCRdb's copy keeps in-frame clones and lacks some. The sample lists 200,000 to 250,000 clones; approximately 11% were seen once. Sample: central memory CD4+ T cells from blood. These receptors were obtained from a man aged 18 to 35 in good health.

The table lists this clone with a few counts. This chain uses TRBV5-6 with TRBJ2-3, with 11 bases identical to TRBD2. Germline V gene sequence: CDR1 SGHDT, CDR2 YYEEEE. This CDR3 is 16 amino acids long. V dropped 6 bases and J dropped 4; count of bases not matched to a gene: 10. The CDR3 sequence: CASNLAGGRRADTQYF. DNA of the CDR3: TGTGCCAGCAATCTAGCGGGAGGCCGAAGGGCAGATACGCAGTATTTT.

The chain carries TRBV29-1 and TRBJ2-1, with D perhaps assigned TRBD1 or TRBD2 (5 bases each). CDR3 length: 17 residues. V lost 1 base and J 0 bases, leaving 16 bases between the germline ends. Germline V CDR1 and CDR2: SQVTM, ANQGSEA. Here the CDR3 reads CSVEGGPGSSSYNEQFF. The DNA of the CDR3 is TGCAGCGTTGAAGGGGGCCCGGGAAGCAGCTCCTACAATGAGCAGTTCTTC.

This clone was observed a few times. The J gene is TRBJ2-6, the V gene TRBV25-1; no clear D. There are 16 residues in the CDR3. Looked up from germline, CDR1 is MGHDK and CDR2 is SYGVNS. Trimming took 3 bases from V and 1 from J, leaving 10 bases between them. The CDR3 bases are TGTGCCAGCAGTGAGGACCGCTTATCTGGGGCCAACGTCCTGACTTTC. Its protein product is CASSEDRLSGANVLTF. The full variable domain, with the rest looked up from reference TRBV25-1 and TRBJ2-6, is EADIYQTPRYLVIGTGKKITLECSQTMGHDKMYWYQQDPGMELHLIHYSYGVNSTEKGDLSSESTVSRIRTEHFPLTLESARPSHTSQYLCASSEDRLSGANVLTFGAGSRLTVL.

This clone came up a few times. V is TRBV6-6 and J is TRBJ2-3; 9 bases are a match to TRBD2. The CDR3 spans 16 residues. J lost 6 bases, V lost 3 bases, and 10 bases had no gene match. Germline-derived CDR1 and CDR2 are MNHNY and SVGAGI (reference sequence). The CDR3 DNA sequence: TGTGCCAGCAGTTATGGTCTAGCGGGGCGCGGGGATACGCAGTATTTT. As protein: CASSYGLAGRGDTQYF.

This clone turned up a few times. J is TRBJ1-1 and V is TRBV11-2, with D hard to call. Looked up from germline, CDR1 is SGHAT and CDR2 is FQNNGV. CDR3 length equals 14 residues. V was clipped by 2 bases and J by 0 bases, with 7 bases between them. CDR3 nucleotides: TGTGCCAGCAGCTTACAGGTTATGAACACTGAAGCTTTCTTT. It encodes CASSLQVMNTEAFF.

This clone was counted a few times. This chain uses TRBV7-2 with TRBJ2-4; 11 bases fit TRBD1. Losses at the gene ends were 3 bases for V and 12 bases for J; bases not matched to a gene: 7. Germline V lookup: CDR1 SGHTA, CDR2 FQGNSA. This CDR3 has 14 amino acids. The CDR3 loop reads CASSLGQGVSNQYF. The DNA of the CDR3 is TGTGCCAGCAGCTTGGGACAGGGGGTTAGTAATCAGTACTTC.

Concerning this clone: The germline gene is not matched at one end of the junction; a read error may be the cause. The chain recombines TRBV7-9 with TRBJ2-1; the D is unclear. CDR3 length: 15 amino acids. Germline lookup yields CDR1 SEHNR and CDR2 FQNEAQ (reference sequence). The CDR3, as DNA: TGCGCCAGCAGCCAAGCAGTGGCCCCATACAATGAGCAGTTCTTC. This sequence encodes CASSQAVAPYNEQFF.

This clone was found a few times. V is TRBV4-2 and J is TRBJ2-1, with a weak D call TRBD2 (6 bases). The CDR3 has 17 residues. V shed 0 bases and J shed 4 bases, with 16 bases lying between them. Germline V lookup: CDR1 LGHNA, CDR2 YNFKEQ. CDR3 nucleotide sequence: TGTGCCAGCAGCCAAGATGTTAGGGAGGCGGGATACAATGAGCAGTTCTTC. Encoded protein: CASSQDVREAGYNEQFF.

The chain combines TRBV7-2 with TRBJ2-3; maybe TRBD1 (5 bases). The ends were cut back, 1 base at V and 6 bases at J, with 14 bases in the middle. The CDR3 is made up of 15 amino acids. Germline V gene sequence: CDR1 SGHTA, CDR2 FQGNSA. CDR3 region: CASSLERLRQDTQYF. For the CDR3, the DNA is TGTGCCAGCAGCTTAGAACGGTTAAGACAGGATACGCAGTATTTT.

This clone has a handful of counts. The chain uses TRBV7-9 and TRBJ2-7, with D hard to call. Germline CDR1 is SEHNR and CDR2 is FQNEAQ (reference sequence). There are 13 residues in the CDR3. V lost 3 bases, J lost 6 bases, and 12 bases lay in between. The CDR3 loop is CASSFSQSSEQYF. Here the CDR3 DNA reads TGTGCCAGCAGCTTTAGTCAGAGTAGCGAGCAGTACTTC.

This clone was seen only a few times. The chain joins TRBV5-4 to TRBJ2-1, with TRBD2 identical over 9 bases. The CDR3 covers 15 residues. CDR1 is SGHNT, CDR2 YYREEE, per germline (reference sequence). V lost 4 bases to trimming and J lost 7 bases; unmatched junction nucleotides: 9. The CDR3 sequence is CASSPPGTSTNEQFF. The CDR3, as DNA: TGTGCCAGCAGCCCACCAGGGACTAGCACGAATGAGCAGTTCTTC.

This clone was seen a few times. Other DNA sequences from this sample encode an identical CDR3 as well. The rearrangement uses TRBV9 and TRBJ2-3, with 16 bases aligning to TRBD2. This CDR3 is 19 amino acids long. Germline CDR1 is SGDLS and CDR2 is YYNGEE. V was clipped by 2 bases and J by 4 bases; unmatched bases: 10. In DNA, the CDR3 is TGTGCCAGCAGCGTGGGACTAGCGGGAGGGCTCGTCGGGTCAGATACGCAGTATTTT. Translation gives CASSVGLAGGLVGSDTQYF.